The clone carrying this T cell receptor (beta chain) was seen once. Its antigen is unidentified. This sample was taken from a study of shared clonotypes between healthy human individuals. Execution of the assay was at deep level. Generated by immunoSEQ multiplex PCR, the TCRdb table keeps only in-frame clones and is missing some. Of 1.4 million to 1.5 million clones listed, approximately 97% are singletons. Overall study findings and caveats: What naive subsets generally showed was a larger estimated richness than memory subsets showed.

Germline CDR1 MNHEY, CDR2 SMNVEV (reference sequence). This CDR3 region has 16 residues. The ends lost 3 bases at V and 2 bases at J; junction bases unmatched: 3. The sequencing sample was made of naive CD4+ T cells sorted from blood. The subset: CD45RA+ positively selected. This TCR came from a young man in good health. The chain uses TRBV27 and TRBJ2-1; 11 bases map to TRBD2. In DNA form, the CDR3 reads TGTGCCAGCAGTTTCCTGACTAGCGGGACCTACAATGAGCAGTTCTTC. Residues: CASSFLTSGTYNEQFF.